This entry concerns a single TCR beta chain. Produced via immunoSEQ multiplex PCR; TCRdb's table is partial and in-frame only. The sample records 150,000 to 200,000 clones, 90% to 95% being singletons. V lost 1 base to trimming and J lost 1 base, with 7 bases between them. This CDR3 is 14 amino acids long. Germline CDR1 reads KGHSH; CDR2 reads LQKENI. The data derive from a study of control samples from healthy donors and cancer patients. This sequence was found in a woman under 30 in good health. The rearrangement links TRBV18 to TRBJ1-1; D ambiguous. The sample consisted of blood. The CDR3 nucleotides read TGTGCCAGCTCACCACGGGGATGGAACACTGAAGCTTTCTTT. Translating it yields CASSPRGWNTEAFF.